There are many counts of the clone carrying this T cell receptor (beta chain). The target antigen is unknown. This specimen belongs to a study of early T cells in non-severe SARS-CoV-2 infection. Background on the study: Unsorted whole-blood RNA was sequenced in bulk, leaving chains unpaired.

CDR3 size: 16 residues. The V end was cut by 2 bases, the J end by 0 bases, with 10 bases between. Looked up from germline, CDR1 is MDHEN and CDR2 is SYDVKM. General observations from the study: Lookups in VDJdb leaned toward anti-spike CD8 responses and missed private and CD4 specificities.

Individual cDNA molecules were tagged with unique molecular identifiers, the study reported. MiXCR was run by TCRdb on the 5' RACE reads, yielding one entry per CDR3 protein. The sample lists more than 80,000 distinct CDR3 sequences, roughly 17% occurring once. The receptor was derived from an adult who was a healthcare worker with PCR-confirmed SARS-CoV-2 infection or an uninfected control (not recorded which). The sequenced material came from whole blood. The chain joins TRBV28 to TRBJ2-2; maybe TRBD1 (6 bases). The DNA for the CDR3 is TGTGCCAGCAGTTTAGCAGGGGCACCGAACACCGGGGAGCTGTTTTTT. It encodes CASSLAGAPNTGELFF.